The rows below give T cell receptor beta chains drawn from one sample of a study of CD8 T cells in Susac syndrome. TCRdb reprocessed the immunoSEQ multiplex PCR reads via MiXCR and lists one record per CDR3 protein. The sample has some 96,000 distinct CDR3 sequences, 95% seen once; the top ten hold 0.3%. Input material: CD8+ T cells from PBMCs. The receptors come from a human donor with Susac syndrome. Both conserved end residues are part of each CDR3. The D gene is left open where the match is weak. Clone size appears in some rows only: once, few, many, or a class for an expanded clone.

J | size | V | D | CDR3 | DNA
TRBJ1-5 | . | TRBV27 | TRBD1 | CASSRTGANNQPQHF | TGTGCCAGCAGCCGGACAGGGGCCAACAATCAGCCCCAGCATTTT
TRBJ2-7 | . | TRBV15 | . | CATSRDRDTGEQYF | TGTGCCACCAGCAGAGACCGGGACACTGGGGAGCAGTACTTC
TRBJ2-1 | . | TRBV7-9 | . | CASSDPTILYNEQFF | TGTGCCAGCAGCGACCCTACTATCCTCTACAATGAGCAGTTCTTC
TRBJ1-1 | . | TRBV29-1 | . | CSVDRQGSAEAFF | TGCAGCGTTGATCGTCAGGGGTCGGCTGAAGCTTTCTTT
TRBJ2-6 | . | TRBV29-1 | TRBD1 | CSVYDRGSGANVLTF | TGCAGCGTGTACGACAGGGGATCTGGGGCCAACGTCCTGACTTTC
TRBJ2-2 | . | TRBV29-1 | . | CSARGTISRGDTGELFF | TGCAGCGCCCGCGGGACAATTTCTCGCGGCGACACCGGGGAGCTGTTTTTT
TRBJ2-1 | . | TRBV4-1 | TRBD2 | CASSQGASGSYEQFF | TGCGCCAGCAGCCAAGGAGCTAGCGGGAGCTATGAGCAGTTCTTC
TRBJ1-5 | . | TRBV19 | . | CASKLPGPSNQPQHF | TGTGCCAGTAAACTGCCCGGGCCTAGCAATCAGCCCCAGCATTTT
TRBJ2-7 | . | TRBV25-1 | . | CASRGTETYEQYF | TGTGCCAGCAGGGGGACGGAGACCTACGAGCAGTACTTC
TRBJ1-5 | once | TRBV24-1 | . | CATSDRPDRRGQPQHF | TGTGCCACCAGTGACCGTCCTGACCGTAGGGGGCAGCCCCAGCATTTT
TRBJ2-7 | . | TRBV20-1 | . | CSARDTDHASDEQYF | TGCAGTGCTAGAGATACGGACCACGCTTCCGACGAGCAGTACTTC
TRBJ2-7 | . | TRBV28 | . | CASTQAGTDVYEQYF | TGTGCCAGCACCCAAGCCGGGACGGACGTCTACGAGCAGTACTTC
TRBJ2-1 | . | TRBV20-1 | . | CSAITKGNEQFF | TGCAGTGCCATAACCAAAGGCAATGAGCAGTTCTTC
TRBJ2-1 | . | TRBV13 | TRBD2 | CASSNSWVGGKNEQFF | TGTGCCAGCAGCAATAGTTGGGTGGGGGGGAAAAATGAGCAGTTCTTC
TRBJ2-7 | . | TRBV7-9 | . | CASSLAGRNEQYF | TGTGCCAGCAGCTTAGCAGGGAGAAACGAGCAGTACTTC
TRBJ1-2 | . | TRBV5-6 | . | CASSLWYSRNQNYGYTF | TGTGCCAGCAGCTTGTGGTATTCCAGGAACCAAAACTATGGCTACACCTTC
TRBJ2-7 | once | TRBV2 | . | CASSDWTFSYEQYF | TGTGCCAGCAGTGATTGGACGTTCTCCTACGAGCAGTACTTC
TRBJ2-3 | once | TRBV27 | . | CASSRPATDTQYF | TGTGCCAGCAGTCGCCCCGCCACAGATACGCAGTATTTT